Shown below are 6 T cell receptor beta chains from a single sample sequenced in a study of T-cell memory formation after mild COVID-19. TCRdb reanalysed the 5' RACE reads using MiXCR and keeps one entry per CDR3 protein. The sample includes some 490,000 distinct CDR3 sequences, roughly 18% of them seen just once. Sequences were obtained from PBMCs or a T cell subset sorted from them (not recorded which). The receptor set was obtained from an adult woman who had mild COVID-19 (a few samples of this study predate the infection). Cell type and time point are not known.

Only a few counts were recorded for this clonotype. The V call is TRBV20-1, the J call TRBJ1-3; D call uncertain. V dropped 5 bases and J dropped 1 base, with 12 bases sitting between them. CDR1 and CDR2 (germline): DFQATT, SNEGSKA (reference sequence). The CDR3 is 14 residues long. The CDR3 region has the DNA TGCAGTGCTCCCCTCGGGCAGTCTGGAAACACCATATATTTT. The encoded protein is CSAPLGQSGNTIYF.

The genes are TRBV6-2 or TRBV6-3 and TRBJ2-2; D gene unclear. This CDR3 has 16 amino acids. Deletions cut 0 bases from V and 4 bases from J, with 12 bases between. Per germline, CDR1 MNHEY and CDR2 SVGEGT. CDR3 sequence: CASSYSAVWGTGELFF. CDR3 nucleotides: TGTGCCAGCAGTTACTCTGCCGTTTGGGGCACCGGGGAGCTGTTTTTT.

This clonotype was seen more than once but under ten times. This chain links TRBV20-1 with TRBJ2-1, with TRBD2 matching 10 bases. Per germline, CDR1 DFQATT and CDR2 SNEGSKA (reference sequence). Trimming cost V 3 bases and J 7 bases; bases outside gene matches: 6. The CDR3 extends over 14 amino acids. The CDR3 sequence: CSARSPSGGNEQFF. The DNA of the CDR3 is TGCAGTGCTAGGTCCCCTAGCGGGGGAAATGAGCAGTTCTTC.

This clonotype showed up just a few times. This chain connects TRBV2 to TRBJ2-1, with 7 bases fitting TRBD1. Unmatched junction bases numbered 5, after V lost 7 bases and J lost 2 bases. This CDR3 comprises 14 residues. The germline gives CDR1 SNHLY, CDR2 FYNNEI. The chain's CDR3 is CASKTGFTYNEQFF. Written as DNA, the CDR3 is TGTGCCAGCAAGACAGGGTTTACCTACAATGAGCAGTTCTTC.

This clonotype was counted ten times or more. The chain couples TRBV7-3 to TRBJ2-3, with 14 positions matching TRBD2. The germline V gene has CDR1 SGHTA and CDR2 FQGTGA. This CDR3 has 17 residues. J was trimmed by 3 bases and V by 5 bases; bases with no gene match: 7. The CDR3 nucleotides read TGTGCCAGCAGCATCGGGACTAGCGGGGGTCCAACAGATACGCAGTATTTT. Its translation: CASSIGTSGGPTDTQYF.

The rearrangement joins TRBV2 to TRBJ2-7; D remains ambiguous. The CDR3 contains 12 residues. Between the trimmed V and J ends, which lost 7 bases and 4 bases, there was a span of 11 bases. Germline-derived CDR1 and CDR2 are SNHLY and FYNNEI. The CDR3 loop reads CASNLDRYEQYF. CDR3 DNA: TGTGCCAGCAACCTGGACCGATACGAGCAGTACTTC.